What follows are 6 T cell receptor beta chains derived from one specimen sequenced in a study of shared clonotypes between healthy human individuals. The protocol was immunoSEQ multiplex PCR, while the TCRdb copy is restricted to in-frame clones and leaves out a portion. The sample carries millions of clones, approximately 94% recorded once. Naive CD8 populations comprised CD45RO-negative cells positively selected for CCR7, excluding terminally differentiated effector memory CD45RA+ cells. Sequencing input: naive CD8+ T cells sorted from blood. The receptors originated from a man between 18 and 29 years old in good health.

The V call is TRBV28, the J call TRBJ2-1, with D perhaps given as TRBD1 or TRBD2 (5 bases each). The CDR3 has 15 residues. Germline V lookup: CDR1 MDHEN, CDR2 SYDVKM. The germline V and J ends were trimmed by 3 bases and 3 bases, with 12 bases remaining between them. The CDR3 sequence is CASSLMRGIYNEQFF. The CDR3 DNA reads TGTGCCAGCAGTTTGATGAGGGGCATCTACAATGAGCAGTTCTTC.

The chain carries TRBV4-1 and TRBJ1-2; TRBD1 agrees at 7 bases. The CDR3 consists of 14 residues. V was pared by 2 bases and J by 8 bases, with 8 bases of the junction left unmatched. Germline CDR1 is MGHRA and CDR2 is YSYEKL. The CDR3 is CASSQTTGLDGYTF. The DNA for the CDR3 is TGCGCCAGCAGCCAAACGACAGGGTTGGACGGCTACACCTTC.

The chain employs TRBV4-1 and TRBJ2-7, with 7 bases identical to TRBD2. Per germline, CDR1 MGHRA and CDR2 YSYEKL. J gave up 2 bases and V 2 bases, and 6 bases lay outside the gene matches. This CDR3 has 15 residues. The CDR3 protein is CASSQTTGTTYEQYF. CDR3 sequence (DNA): TGCGCCAGCAGCCAAACAACCGGGACTACCTACGAGCAGTACTTC.

About this clone: Different DNA sequences within this sample yield the same CDR3. The chain has TRBV27 and TRBJ1-1; no clear D. This CDR3 is 14 amino acids long. The ends were cut back, 0 bases at V and 1 base at J, with 6 bases in the middle. The germline V gene encodes CDR1 MNHEY and CDR2 SMNVEV (reference sequence). The CDR3 here is CASSLSDPNTEAFF. In DNA, the CDR3 is TGTGCCAGCAGTTTATCGGACCCGAACACTGAAGCTTTCTTT.

The chain couples TRBV27 to TRBJ2-3, with 9 bases fitting TRBD1. The V gene's germline CDR1 is MNHEY and CDR2 SMNVEV (reference sequence). The V gene end was trimmed by 3 bases and the J gene end by 4 bases; junction bases not matched to a gene: 8. The CDR3 is 16 amino acids. CDR3 nucleotide sequence: TGTGCCAGCAGTTTGGGACAGGGTTCGGGCGCAGATACGCAGTATTTT. As protein: CASSLGQGSGADTQYF.

This sequence joins TRBV28 and TRBJ1-5, with D unclear. Per the germline V gene, CDR1 is MDHEN and CDR2 is SYDVKM. Trimming took off 3 bases at V and 2 bases at J, with 11 bases between the two ends. The CDR3 covers 15 residues. CDR3 protein: CASSFFREGNQPQHF. The CDR3 bases are TGTGCCAGCAGTTTCTTCCGGGAGGGCAATCAGCCCCAGCATTTT.